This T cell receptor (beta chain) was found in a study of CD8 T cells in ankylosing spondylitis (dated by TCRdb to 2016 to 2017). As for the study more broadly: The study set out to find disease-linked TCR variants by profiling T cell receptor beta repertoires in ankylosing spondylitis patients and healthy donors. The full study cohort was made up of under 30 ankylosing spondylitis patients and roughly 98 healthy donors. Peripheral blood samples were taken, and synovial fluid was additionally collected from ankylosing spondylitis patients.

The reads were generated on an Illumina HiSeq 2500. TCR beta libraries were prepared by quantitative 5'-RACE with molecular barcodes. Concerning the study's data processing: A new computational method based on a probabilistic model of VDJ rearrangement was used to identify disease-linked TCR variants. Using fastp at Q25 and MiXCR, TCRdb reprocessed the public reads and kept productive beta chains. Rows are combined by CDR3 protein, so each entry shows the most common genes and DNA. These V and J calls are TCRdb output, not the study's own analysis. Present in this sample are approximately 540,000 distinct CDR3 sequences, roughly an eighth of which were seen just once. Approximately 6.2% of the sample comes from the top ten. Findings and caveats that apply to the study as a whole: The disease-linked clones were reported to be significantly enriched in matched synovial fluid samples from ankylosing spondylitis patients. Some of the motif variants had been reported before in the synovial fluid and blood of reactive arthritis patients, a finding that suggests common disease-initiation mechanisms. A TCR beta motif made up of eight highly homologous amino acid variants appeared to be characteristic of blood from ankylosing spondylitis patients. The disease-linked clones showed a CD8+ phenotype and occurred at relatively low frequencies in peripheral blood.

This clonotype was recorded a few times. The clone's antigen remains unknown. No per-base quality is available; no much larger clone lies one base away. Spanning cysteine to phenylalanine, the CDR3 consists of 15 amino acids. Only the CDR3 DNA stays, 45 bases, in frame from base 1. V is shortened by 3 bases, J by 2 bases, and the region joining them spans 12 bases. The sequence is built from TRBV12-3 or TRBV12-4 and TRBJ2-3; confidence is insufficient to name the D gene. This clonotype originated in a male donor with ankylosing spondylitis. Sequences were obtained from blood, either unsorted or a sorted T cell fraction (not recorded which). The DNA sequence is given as TGTGCCAGCAGTTTTTTCCCTACTCTCACAGATACGCAGTATTTT. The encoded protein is CASSFFPTLTDTQYF.